These 26 T cell receptor beta chains originate from one sample sequenced in a study of cytomegalovirus exposure and HLA in healthy donors. PCR involved 60 Vbeta and 13 Jbeta primers. Assay: immunoSEQ multiplex PCR; the TCRdb copy retains only in-frame clones and omits some. This sample has about 59,000 clones; 65% to 90% occur once, and the top ten carry less than 2%. Sample: PBMCs. The receptors come from a human donor in good health.

The chain employs TRBV30 and TRBJ1-2; no clear D. Germline CDR1 reads GTSNPN; CDR2 reads SVGIG (reference sequence). The CDR3 sequence is 12 residues long. The V gene lost 0 bases and the J gene lost 5 bases, with 7 bases spanning the gap. The CDR3 here is CAWSVTSYGYTF. CDR3 DNA: TGTGCCTGGAGTGTCACATCTTATGGCTACACCTTC.

This clone was recorded only once. This chain links TRBV4-3 with TRBJ2-3, with TRBD2 identical over 10 bases. V dropped 3 bases and J dropped 0; count of bases not matched to a gene: 9. The CDR3 totals 18 residues. The germline V gene encodes CDR1 LGHNA and CDR2 YSLEER. CDR3 residues: CASSHSPGLAFSTDTQYF. For the CDR3, the DNA is TGCGCCAGCAGCCACAGCCCGGGACTAGCGTTTAGCACAGATACGCAGTATTTT.

This rearrangement joins TRBV5-1 to TRBJ2-2; 8 bases map to TRBD1. This CDR3 region has 14 residues. V lost 4 bases, J lost 1 base, and 0 bases stayed unmatched. In germline, CDR1 is SGHRS, CDR2 YFSETQ. CDR3 coding DNA: TGCGCCAGCAGCGGGACAGGGAACACCGGGGAGCTGTTTTTT. Translation: CASSGTGNTGELFF.

This chain connects TRBV5-1 to TRBJ2-7; TRBD2 aligns across 13 bases. The V and J ends lost 6 bases and 6 bases, in that order; junction bases with no gene match: 9. The CDR3 is 15 residues long. Germline lookup yields CDR1 SGHRS and CDR2 YFSETQ. The CDR3 region has the DNA TGCGCCAGCAAACCACAAACTAGCGGGAGGGGCGAGCAGTACTTC. Amino acids: CASKPQTSGRGEQYF.

This chain uses TRBV30 with TRBJ2-1, with no clear D. Trimming removed 2 bases at V and 4 bases at J, with 12 bases between. Germline V gene data show CDR1 as GTSNPN and CDR2 as SVGIG (reference sequence). The CDR3 spans 14 residues. Here the CDR3 DNA reads TGTGCCTGGAGTACCTCCCCCAGATACAATGAGCAGTTCTTC. Translation: CAWSTSPRYNEQFF. The whole variable domain, remainder taken from reference TRBV30 and TRBJ2-1, is SQTIHQWPATLVQPVGSPLSLECTVEGTSNPNLYWYRQAAGRGLQLLFYSVGIGQISSEVPQNLSASRPQDRQFILSSKKLLLSDSGFYLCAWSTSPRYNEQFFGPGTRLTVL.

The rearrangement joins TRBV19 to TRBJ2-7; 7 bases match TRBD2. The CDR3 is 12 residues long. Looked up from germline, CDR1 is LNHDA and CDR2 is SQIVND (reference sequence). Trimming took 5 bases from V and 6 from J; bases not matched to a gene: 4. CDR3 sequence (DNA): TGTGCCAGTAGTCGGGGCGGGGGCGAGCAGTACTTC. Its protein product is CASSRGGGEQYF.

Turning to this clone: At one end, the junction sequence differs from germline, possibly due to a read error. The V and J genes are TRBV6-1 and TRBJ1-5, with D possibly being TRBD1 (5 bases). CDR3 length equals 14 residues. CDR1 MNHNS and CDR2 SASEGT come from the germline V gene. CDR3 coding DNA: TGTGCCAGCGGTGAAGTAGGCAGGGTGCAGCCCCAGCATTTT. As protein: CASGEVGRVQPQHF.

V and J are TRBV4-3 and TRBJ1-2; TRBD1 matches 12 bases. The CDR3 covers 18 residues. With V trimmed by 0 bases and J by 1 base, 6 bases remained unmatched. Germline V gene lookup returns CDR1 LGHNA and CDR2 YSLEER. The CDR3 is CASSQDAGTGGFNYGYTF. In nucleotides, the CDR3 is TGCGCCAGCAGCCAAGACGCCGGGACAGGGGGCTTTAACTATGGCTACACCTTC.

The chain uses TRBV30 and TRBJ2-1; TRBD2 matches at 7 bases. CDR1 and CDR2 from the germline V gene are GTSNPN and SVGIG (reference sequence). After removal of 3 bases from V and 14 bases from J, the junction contained 10 bases not matched to a gene. This CDR3 contains 12 residues. The CDR3: CAWRGGRVVEFF. CDR3 nucleotide sequence: TGTGCCTGGAGAGGCGGGAGAGTTGTTGAGTTCTTC.

The genes are TRBV6-5 and TRBJ1-1; D is unresolved. The CDR3 consists of 13 residues. In germline, CDR1 is MNHEY, CDR2 SVGAGI. V lost 4 bases to trimming and J lost 1 base, with 7 bases between them. CDR3 nucleotide sequence: TGTGCCAGCAGTTGGAGGGAGAACACTGAAGCTTTCTTT. It yields the protein CASSWRENTEAFF.

The chain has TRBV7-9 and TRBJ2-1; 9 nucleotides match TRBD1. The germline CDR1 and CDR2 sequences are SEHNR and FQNEAQ (reference sequence). Losses at the gene ends were 6 bases for V and 1 base for J; bases not matched to a gene: 7. The length of the CDR3 is 16 residues. The CDR3 reads CASRTTGGTSYNEQFF. The CDR3 DNA sequence: TGTGCCAGCAGAACGACAGGGGGAACATCCTACAATGAGCAGTTCTTC.

This clone was seen only once. The chain uses TRBV5-1 and TRBJ2-1, with 9 positions matching TRBD1. The CDR3 consists of 15 residues. Trimming took 4 bases from V and 4 from J; bases not matched to a gene: 6. Germline values: CDR1 SGHRS, CDR2 YFSETQ. The CDR3 reads CASSIRQGGYNEQFF. The CDR3 coding sequence is TGCGCCAGCAGCATCAGACAGGGGGGGTACAATGAGCAGTTCTTC.

The chain carries TRBV4-3 and TRBJ2-5; 11 bases map to TRBD1. Germline V gene lookup returns CDR1 LGHNA and CDR2 YSLEER. This CDR3 is 16 amino acids long. The V and J ends lost 5 bases and 5 bases, in that order; junction bases with no gene match: 10. CDR3: CASSSGQGEFGETQYF. CDR3 DNA sequence: TGCGCCAGCAGCTCGGGACAGGGGGAGTTCGGCGAGACCCAGTACTTC.

The chain is built from TRBV7-3 and TRBJ1-1; D is uncertain. With 6 bases removed from V and 3 bases from J, the gap between germline ends came to 11 bases. Looked up from germline, CDR1 is SGHTA and CDR2 is FQGTGA. This CDR3 has 13 residues. DNA of the CDR3: TGTGCCAGCAGTGACGGGTCCTACACTGAAGCTTTCTTT. It codes for CASSDGSYTEAFF.

This rearrangement joins TRBV7-9 to TRBJ2-3; tentatively, D is TRBD2 (6 bases). Germline CDR1 reads SEHNR; CDR2 reads FQNEAQ (reference sequence). Trimming took 6 bases from V and 2 from J, leaving 15 bases between them. The CDR3 is 15 amino acids. The CDR3 here is CASSGGSPNTDTQYF. CDR3 coding DNA: TGTGCCAGCAGTGGAGGGTCCCCTAACACAGATACGCAGTATTTT. Full variable domain (rest looked up from reference TRBV7-9 and TRBJ2-3): DTGVSQNPRHKITKRGQNVTFRCDPISEHNRLYWYRQTLGQGPEFLTYFQNEAQLEKSRLLSDRFSAERPKGSFSTLEIQRTEQGDSAMYLCASSGGSPNTDTQYFGPGTRLTVL.

The rearrangement links TRBV2 to TRBJ1-5, with a tentative D call TRBD1 (6 bases). CDR1 is SNHLY and CDR2 is FYNNEI in the germline V gene. This CDR3 is 14 amino acids long. The V end was cut by 6 bases, the J end by 2 bases, with 11 bases between. CDR3 amino acids: CASRETGGNQPQHF. The CDR3, as DNA: TGTGCCAGCAGAGAGACAGGTGGCAATCAGCCCCAGCATTTT.

CDR3 in amino acids: CASSMTWSDWVDGYTF. The DNA for the CDR3 is TGTGCCAGTAGTATGACATGGTCAGATTGGGTGGATGGCTACACCTTC. The chain uses TRBV19 and TRBJ1-2; D is unresolved. CDR1 and CDR2 (germline): LNHDA, SQIVND (reference sequence). The CDR3 totals 16 residues. With 3 bases removed from V and 6 bases from J, the gap between germline ends came to 20 bases.

The J gene is TRBJ1-2, the V gene TRBV19; D gene ambiguous. CDR1 LNHDA and CDR2 SQIVND come from the germline V gene (reference sequence). The CDR3 spans 14 residues. Deletions cut 5 bases from V and 4 bases from J, with 14 bases between. The CDR3 DNA follows: TGTGCCAGTAGTGGACGGGAGTTCGGCTATGGCTACACCTTC. Protein: CASSGREFGYGYTF.

The CDR3 loop is CASSFRGDTDTQYF. The CDR3 bases are TGTGCCAGCAGTTTCCGCGGAGACACAGATACGCAGTATTTT. V and J are TRBV28 and TRBJ2-3; D is ambiguous. This CDR3 spans 14 amino acids. V was shortened by 3 bases and J by 2 bases, with 9 bases between the two germline ends. Germline CDR1 and CDR2: MDHEN and SYDVKM. The full variable domain, in which reference TRBV28 and TRBJ2-3 provide the parts outside the CDR3, is DVKVTQSSRYLVKRTGEKVFLECVQDMDHENMFWYRQDPGLGLRLIYFSYDVKMKEKGDIPEGYSVSREKKERFSLILESASTNQTSMYLCASSFRGDTDTQYFGPGTRLTVL.

This chain links TRBV7-3 with TRBJ2-5; 7 positions agree with TRBD2. Germline CDR1 is SGHTA and CDR2 is FQGTGA. V trimming: 3 bases; J trimming: 5 bases; junction bases outside the gene matches: 9. The CDR3 is made up of 15 amino acids. This chain's CDR3 is CASSFSGSLGETQYF. CDR3 DNA sequence: TGTGCCAGCAGCTTTAGCGGGTCTTTAGGGGAGACCCAGTACTTC.

This clone was seen once. The J gene is TRBJ2-1, the V gene TRBV4-2; TRBD2 matches at 9 bases. CDR1 LGHNA and CDR2 YNFKEQ come from the germline V gene. The CDR3 has 17 amino acids. With 4 bases clipped from V and 4 bases from J, the junction kept 11 bases outside the gene matches. CDR3 in DNA: TGTGCCAGCAGCCCCTCCCTCAGCGGGGGGTATTACAATGAGCAGTTCTTC. Its translation: CASSPSLSGGYYNEQFF.

In regard to this clone: Other DNA sequences in this specimen translate into the identical CDR3. The chain carries TRBV7-2 and TRBJ1-2; 7 nucleotides match TRBD1. This CDR3 has 12 amino acids. Germline CDR1 reads SGHTA; CDR2 reads FQGNSA. J was trimmed by 8 bases and V by 1 base; bases with no gene match: 1. The DNA of the CDR3 is TGTGCCAGCAGCTTAGACAGGGGAGGCTACACCTTC. Its protein is CASSLDRGGYTF.

The chain couples TRBV7-3 to TRBJ2-3; possible D gene TRBD2, 5 bases. The CDR3 runs to 14 residues. CDR1 and CDR2 from the germline V gene are SGHTA and FQGTGA. V was clipped by 1 base and J by 11 bases, with 16 bases between them. In nucleotides, the CDR3 is TGTGCCAGCAGCTTAAATCGTTCACCCCGGGGGCAGTATTTT. Its protein product is CASSLNRSPRGQYF.

The chain links TRBV14 to TRBJ2-1; the match to TRBD2 covers 13 bases. CDR1 is SGHDN, CDR2 FVKESK, per germline. The CDR3 runs 15 residues. The V and J ends lost 6 bases and 9 bases, in that order; junction bases with no gene match: 8. CDR3 in amino acids: CASRPTSGGAGEQFF. The CDR3 DNA sequence: TGTGCCAGCAGGCCCACTAGCGGGGGGGCAGGTGAGCAGTTCTTC.

This sequence joins TRBV7-6 and TRBJ2-2; D may be TRBD2 (6 bases). The CDR3 length is 14 residues. V shed 3 bases and J shed 2 bases, with 7 bases lying between them. Germline values: CDR1 SGHVS, CDR2 FNYEAQ. The CDR3 coding sequence is TGTGCCAGCAGCTTCGCGGGAAACACCGGGGAGCTGTTTTTT. Its translation is CASSFAGNTGELFF.

Comments on this clone: One end of the junction fails to match germline, which may point to a read error. J is TRBJ2-1 and V is TRBV5-1; 11 bases align to TRBD2. Germline CDR1 SGHRS, CDR2 YFSETQ. This CDR3 is built from 18 residues. CDR3 coding DNA: TGCGCCAGCAGCTTGGGAACTAGCGGGAGAGGCTCCTCCAATGAGCAGTTCTTC. As protein: CASSLGTSGRGSSNEQFF.